This is a list of T cell receptor beta chains from one sample in a study of vaccination effects on CD4 cells after COVID-19. These receptors' antigens are unknown. Assay used: immunoSEQ multiplex PCR; TCRdb lists only in-frame clones, some missing. The table has some 41,000 clones, about 80% seen once. This sample comprised CD4+ T cells from PBMCs cultured with SARS-CoV-2 spike peptides, obtained before COVID-19 vaccination. The receptors shown here come from a human donor who received a COVID-19 vaccine. Both conserved end residues are part of each CDR3. A D gene is named only where the DNA matches it firmly. Size tells how often a clone was seen (once, few, many) or the class of an expanded clone, and some rows leave it out.

d_call j_call v_call clone_size cdr3_aa cdr3_nt
TRBD1 TRBJ1-2 TRBV19 - CASTKQGQGIYGYTF TGTGCCAGTACTAAACAGGGACAGGGGATCTATGGCTACACCTTC
- TRBJ2-3 TRBV29-1 - CSVAGGTDTQYF TGCAGCGTTGCCGGCGGGACAGATACGCAGTATTTT
TRBD2 TRBJ2-1 TRBV6-1 once CASSEKGATSGGLSSYNEQFF TGTGCCAGCAGTGAAAAAGGGGCGACTAGCGGGGGGCTTAGCTCCTACAATGAGCAGTTCTTC
TRBD1 TRBJ1-1 TRBV10-1 - CASSGDRGVTEAFF TGCGCCAGCAGTGGGGACAGGGGGGTCACTGAAGCTTTCTTT
- TRBJ1-2 TRBV4-2 - CASSQDQKGASGYTF TGTGCCAGCAGCCAAGACCAGAAAGGGGCCTCTGGCTACACCTTC
- TRBJ1-4 TRBV6-5 - CASRPFTGEKLFF TGTGCCAGCCGCCCCTTCACGGGTGAAAAACTGTTTTTT
- TRBJ2-2 TRBV6-4 - CASSDSALTVNFHTGELFF TGTGCCAGCAGTGACTCCGCCTTGACAGTTAATTTTCACACCGGGGAGCTGTTTTTT
TRBD2 TRBJ2-5 TRBV5-1 - CASSLGILAGPQETQYF TGCGCCAGCAGCTTGGGAATACTAGCGGGGCCGCAAGAGACCCAGTACTTC
TRBD1 TRBJ1-4 TRBV7-2 - CASSLNRGNEKLFF TGTGCCAGCAGCTTAAACAGGGGGAATGAAAAACTGTTTTTT
TRBD1 TRBJ1-3 TRBV12-5 - CASGGDRGDFSGNTIYF TGTGCTAGTGGGGGGGACAGGGGGGACTTCTCTGGAAACACCATATATTTT
- TRBJ2-4 TRBV30 - CAWRRRTENIQYF TGTGCCTGGAGGAGGAGGACAGAAAACATTCAGTACTTC
TRBD1 TRBJ1-5 TRBV30 - CAWTPDRLIQPQHF TGTGCCTGGACCCCGGACAGGCTGATACAGCCCCAGCATTTT
TRBD2 TRBJ2-1 TRBV4-3 - CASSPTLAGDDNEQFF TGCGCCAGCAGCCCCACTTTAGCGGGGGACGACAATGAGCAGTTCTTC
TRBD1 TRBJ1-1 TRBV29-1 - CSVGGQGKTEAFF TGCAGCGTGGGAGGACAGGGAAAAACTGAAGCTTTCTTT
- TRBJ1-2 TRBV5-6 - CASSRLDSNYGYTF TGTGCCAGCAGCCGACTAGATAGTAACTATGGCTACACCTTC
TRBD2 TRBJ2-1 TRBV5-1 - CASSLRPSGGADNEQFF TGCGCCAGCAGCTTGCGGCCTAGCGGGGGGGCCGACAATGAGCAGTTCTTC
TRBD1 TRBJ1-1 TRBV24-1 - CATRGTGVTAEAFF TGTGCCACCAGGGGGACAGGGGTCACCGCGGAAGCTTTCTTT
TRBD1 TRBJ1-2 TRBV2 - CASRPRTGLYLGIDGYTF TGTGCCAGCAGGCCTCGGACAGGGCTATATCTTGGTATCGATGGCTACACCTTC
- TRBJ1-5 TRBV5-1 - CASSLTGPHQPQHF TGCGCCAGCAGCTTGACAGGTCCACATCAGCCCCAGCATTTT
- TRBJ2-1 TRBV11-3 - CASSLDLRGGNEQFF TGTGCCAGCAGCTTAGATTTGAGGGGGGGCAATGAGCAGTTCTTC
TRBD2 TRBJ2-3 TRBV10-1 - CASSTHSGADTQYF TGCGCCAGCAGTACCCATAGCGGGGCCGATACGCAGTATTTT
- TRBJ1-2 TRBV19 - CASSTTSPGEGGYTF TGTGCCAGTAGTACGACCAGCCCGGGAGAGGGCGGCTACACCTTC
- TRBJ1-1 TRBV25-1 - CASSEFGDSEAFF TGTGCCAGCAGTGAATTCGGGGATTCTGAAGCTTTCTTT
- TRBJ1-5 TRBV28 - CASSRDSNQPQHF TGTGCCAGCAGCAGGGACAGCAATCAGCCCCAGCATTTT
TRBD1 TRBJ1-5 TRBV9 - CASSVGTGERQPQHF TGTGCCAGCAGCGTAGGGACAGGGGAACGGCAGCCCCAGCATTTT
- TRBJ1-4 TRBV9 - CASSGSGGGYNEKLFF TGTGCCAGCAGCGGAAGTGGAGGCGGATATAATGAAAAACTGTTTTTT
- TRBJ2-2 TRBV5-5 - CASSFRYLGTGELFF TGTGCCAGCAGCTTTCGATATTTGGGAACCGGGGAGCTGTTTTTT
TRBD1 TRBJ1-5 TRBV7-8 once CASSLTRTGRNQPQHF TGTGCCAGCAGCTTAACCCGGACAGGGCGCAATCAGCCCCAGCATTTT
TRBD1 TRBJ2-5 TRBV5-1 - CASSSQGQGQETQYF TGCGCCAGCAGCTCCCAAGGACAGGGGCAAGAGACCCAGTACTTC
- TRBJ1-5 TRBV18 once CASSPQGVRPQHF TGTGCCAGCTCACCGCAGGGCGTCCGGCCCCAGCATTTT
TRBD2 TRBJ2-1 TRBV6-5 - CATPAPGLQYNEQFF TGTGCCACCCCCGCTCCGGGACTACAATACAATGAGCAGTTCTTC
TRBD1 TRBJ2-2 TRBV18 few CASSPGTGFTGELFF TGTGCCAGCTCACCCGGGACAGGGTTCACCGGGGAGCTGTTTTTT
TRBD2 TRBJ2-3 TRBV5-6 - CASRNSGGASDTQYF TGTGCCAGCAGAAATAGCGGGGGGGCATCAGATACGCAGTATTTT
- TRBJ1-2 TRBV19 - CASSRYYGYTF TGTGCCAGTAGTAGGTACTATGGCTACACCTTC
TRBD2 TRBJ2-3 TRBV18 - CASSPPGTRGTDTQYF TGTGCCAGCTCACCACCCGGGACTAGGGGCACAGATACGCAGTATTTT
TRBD1 TRBJ2-3 TRBV6-5 once CASSTDRASTDTQYF TGTGCCAGCAGTACGGACAGGGCCAGCACAGATACGCAGTATTTT
- TRBJ1-1 TRBV2 few CASSPQGNTEAFF TGTGCCAGCAGCCCACAGGGCAACACTGAAGCTTTCTTT
TRBD1 TRBJ1-1 TRBV20-1 - CSASSGRGRTEAFF TGCAGTGCTAGTTCTGGCAGGGGGCGGACTGAAGCTTTCTTT
TRBD2 TRBJ2-1 TRBV6-2/TRBV6-3 - CASSSTSGSYNEQFF TGTGCCAGCAGTTCGACTAGCGGGTCCTACAATGAGCAGTTCTTC
- TRBJ1-3 TRBV6-5 - CASSYSGSGGNTIYF TGTGCCAGCAGTTACTCTGGCAGCGGTGGAAACACCATATATTTT
TRBD2 TRBJ2-1 TRBV24-1 - CATSSSSGGLYNEQFF TGTGCCACCAGTTCATCCAGCGGGGGGCTATACAATGAGCAGTTCTTC
TRBD1 TRBJ1-2 TRBV29-1 - CSVAGDRENYGYTF TGCAGCGTCGCAGGGGACAGGGAAAACTATGGCTACACCTTC